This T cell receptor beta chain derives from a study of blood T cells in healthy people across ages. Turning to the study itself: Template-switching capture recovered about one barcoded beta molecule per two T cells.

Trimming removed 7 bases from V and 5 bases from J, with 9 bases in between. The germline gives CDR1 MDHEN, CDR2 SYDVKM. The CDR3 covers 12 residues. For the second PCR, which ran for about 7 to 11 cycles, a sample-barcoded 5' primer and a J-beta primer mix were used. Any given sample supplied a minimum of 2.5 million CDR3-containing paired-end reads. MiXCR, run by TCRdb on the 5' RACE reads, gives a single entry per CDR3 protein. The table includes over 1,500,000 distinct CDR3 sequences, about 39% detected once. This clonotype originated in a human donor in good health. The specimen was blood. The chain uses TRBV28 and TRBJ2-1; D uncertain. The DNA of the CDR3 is TGTGCCAGCAATAGACAAGACAATGAGCAGTTCTTC. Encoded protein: CASNRQDNEQFF.